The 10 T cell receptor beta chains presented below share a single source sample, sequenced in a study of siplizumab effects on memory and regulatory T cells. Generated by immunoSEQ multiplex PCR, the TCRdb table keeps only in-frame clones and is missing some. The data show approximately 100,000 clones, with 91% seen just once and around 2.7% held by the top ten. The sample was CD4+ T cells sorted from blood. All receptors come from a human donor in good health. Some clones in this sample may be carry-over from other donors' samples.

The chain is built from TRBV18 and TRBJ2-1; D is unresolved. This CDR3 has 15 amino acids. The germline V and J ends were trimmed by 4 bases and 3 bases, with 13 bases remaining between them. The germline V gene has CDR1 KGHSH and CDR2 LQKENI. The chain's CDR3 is CASSLESQGYNEQFF. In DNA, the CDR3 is TGTGCCAGCTCACTAGAATCCCAAGGCTACAATGAGCAGTTCTTC.

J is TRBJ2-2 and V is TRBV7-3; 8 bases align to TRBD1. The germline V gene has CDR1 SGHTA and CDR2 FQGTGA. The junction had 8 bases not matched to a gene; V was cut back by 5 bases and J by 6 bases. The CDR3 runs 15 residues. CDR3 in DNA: TGTGCCAGCAGCGTCGGACAGGGAACTTCCGGGGAGCTGTTTTTT. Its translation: CASSVGQGTSGELFF.

The CDR3 protein is CASSEDRNTEAFF. The CDR3 region has the DNA TGTGCCAGCAGCGAGGACAGGAACACTGAAGCTTTCTTT. This chain links TRBV5-4 with TRBJ1-1; D may be TRBD1 (6 bases). The CDR3 runs to 13 residues. The germline V gene encodes CDR1 SGHNT and CDR2 YYREEE (reference sequence). Trimming took off 4 bases at V and 1 base at J, with 8 bases between the two ends. The full variable domain, with the rest looked up from reference TRBV5-4 and TRBJ1-1, is ETGVTQSPTHLIKTRGQQVTLRCSSQSGHNTVSWYQQALGQGPQFIFQYYREEENGRGNFPPRFSGLQFPNYSSELNVNALELDDSALYLCASSEDRNTEAFFGQGTRLTVV.

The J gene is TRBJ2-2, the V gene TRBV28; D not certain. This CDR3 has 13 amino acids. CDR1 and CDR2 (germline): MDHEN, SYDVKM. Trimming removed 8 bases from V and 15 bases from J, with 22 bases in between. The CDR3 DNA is TGTGCCAGCTTAGCAAAAACCCCCCGGGTGTTGTTTTTT. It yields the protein CASLAKTPRVLFF.

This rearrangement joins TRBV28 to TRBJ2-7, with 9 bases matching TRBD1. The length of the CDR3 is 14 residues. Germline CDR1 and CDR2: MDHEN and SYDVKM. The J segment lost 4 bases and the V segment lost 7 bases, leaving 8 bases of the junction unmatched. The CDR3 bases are TGTGCCAGCACCCAGGGACAGGGTAGTTACGAGCAGTACTTC. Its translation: CASTQGQGSYEQYF.

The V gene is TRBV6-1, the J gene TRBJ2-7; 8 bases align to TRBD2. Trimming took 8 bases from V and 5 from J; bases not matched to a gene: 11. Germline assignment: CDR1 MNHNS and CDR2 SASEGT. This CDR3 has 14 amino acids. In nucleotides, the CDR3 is TGTGCCAGCCCCGGGGGGGGGAACCCCAACGAGCAGTACTTC. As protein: CASPGGGNPNEQYF.

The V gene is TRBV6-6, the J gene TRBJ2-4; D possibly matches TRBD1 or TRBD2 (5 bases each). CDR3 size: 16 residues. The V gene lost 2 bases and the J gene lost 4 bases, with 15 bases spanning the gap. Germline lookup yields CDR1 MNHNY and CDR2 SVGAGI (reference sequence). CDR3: CASSYRGDLPKNIQYF. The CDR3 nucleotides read TGTGCCAGCAGTTACAGAGGGGACCTTCCTAAAAACATTCAGTACTTC.

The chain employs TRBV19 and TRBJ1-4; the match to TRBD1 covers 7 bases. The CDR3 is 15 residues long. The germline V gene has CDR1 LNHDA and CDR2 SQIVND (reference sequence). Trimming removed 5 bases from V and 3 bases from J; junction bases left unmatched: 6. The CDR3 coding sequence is TGTGCCAGTAGTCATCCCGGGACAGCTAATGAAAAACTGTTTTTT. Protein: CASSHPGTANEKLFF.

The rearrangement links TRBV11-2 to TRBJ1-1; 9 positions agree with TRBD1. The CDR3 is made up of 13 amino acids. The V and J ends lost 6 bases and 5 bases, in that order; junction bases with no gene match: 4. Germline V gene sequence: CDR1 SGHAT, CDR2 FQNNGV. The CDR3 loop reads CASRMTGGTEAFF. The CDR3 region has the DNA TGTGCCAGCAGGATGACAGGGGGAACTGAAGCTTTCTTT.

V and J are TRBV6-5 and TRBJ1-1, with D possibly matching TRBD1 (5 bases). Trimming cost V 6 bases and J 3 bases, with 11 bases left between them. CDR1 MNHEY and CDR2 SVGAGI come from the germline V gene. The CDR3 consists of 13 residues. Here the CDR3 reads CASRKGKDTEAFF. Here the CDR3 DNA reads TGTGCCAGCAGGAAGGGGAAGGACACTGAAGCTTTCTTT.